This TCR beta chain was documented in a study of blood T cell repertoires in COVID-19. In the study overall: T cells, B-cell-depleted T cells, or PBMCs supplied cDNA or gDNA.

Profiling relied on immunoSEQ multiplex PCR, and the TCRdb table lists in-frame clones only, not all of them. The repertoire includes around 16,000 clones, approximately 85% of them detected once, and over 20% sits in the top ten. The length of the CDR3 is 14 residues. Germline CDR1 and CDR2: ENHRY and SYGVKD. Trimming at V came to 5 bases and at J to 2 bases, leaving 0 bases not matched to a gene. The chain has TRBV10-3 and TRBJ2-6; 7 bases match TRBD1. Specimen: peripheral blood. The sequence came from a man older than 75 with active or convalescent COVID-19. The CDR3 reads CAISTGAGANVLTF. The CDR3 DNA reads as TGTGCCATCAGTACAGGGGCTGGGGCCAACGTCCTGACTTTC.